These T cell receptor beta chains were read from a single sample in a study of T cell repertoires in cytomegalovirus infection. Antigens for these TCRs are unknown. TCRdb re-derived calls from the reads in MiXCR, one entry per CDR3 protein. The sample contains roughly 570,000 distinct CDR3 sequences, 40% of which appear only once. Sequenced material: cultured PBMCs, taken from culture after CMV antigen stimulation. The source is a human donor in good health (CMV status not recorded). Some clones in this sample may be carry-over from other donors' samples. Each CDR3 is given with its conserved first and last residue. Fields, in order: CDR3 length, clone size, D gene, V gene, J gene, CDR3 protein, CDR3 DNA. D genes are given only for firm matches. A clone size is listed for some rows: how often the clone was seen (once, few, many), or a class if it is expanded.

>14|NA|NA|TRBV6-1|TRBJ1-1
CASSERGGNTEAFF
TGTGCCAGCAGTGAACGAGGGGGGAACACTGAAGCTTTCTTT
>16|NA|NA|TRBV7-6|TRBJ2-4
CASSLEWIRPKNIQYF
TGTGCCAGCAGCCTGGAGTGGATACGTCCCAAAAACATTCAGTACTTC
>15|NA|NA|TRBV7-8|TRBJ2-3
CASSLGQPALDTQYF
TGTGCCAGCAGCTTAGGGCAGCCCGCATTGGATACGCAGTATTTT
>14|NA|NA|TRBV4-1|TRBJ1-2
CASSQASGKNGYTF
TGCGCCAGCAGCCAAGCGTCAGGGAAGAATGGCTACACCTTC
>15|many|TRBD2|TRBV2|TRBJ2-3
CASSGTSGGTDTQYF
TGTGCCAGCAGTGGGACTAGCGGGGGCACAGATACGCAGTATTTT
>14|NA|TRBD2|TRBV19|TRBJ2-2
CASSKGLAGGELFF
TGTGCCAGTAGTAAGGGACTAGCGGGAGGGGAGCTGTTTTTT
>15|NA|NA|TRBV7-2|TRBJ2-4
CASSLESGGPNIQYF
TGTGCCAGCAGCTTAGAGTCCGGGGGCCCTAACATTCAGTACTTC
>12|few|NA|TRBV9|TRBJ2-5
CASSVGGETQYF
TGTGCCAGCAGCGTAGGAGGCGAGACCCAGTACTTC
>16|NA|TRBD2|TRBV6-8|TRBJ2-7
CASSYQRLAASYEQYF
TGTGCCAGCAGTTACCAACGGCTAGCGGCCTCCTACGAGCAGTACTTC
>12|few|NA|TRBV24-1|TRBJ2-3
CATSDDTDTQYF
TGTGCCACCAGTGATGACACAGATACGCAGTATTTT
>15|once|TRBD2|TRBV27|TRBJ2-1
CASSLLAGGPDEQFF
TGTGCCAGCAGTTTGTTAGCGGGGGGGCCGGATGAGCAGTTCTTC
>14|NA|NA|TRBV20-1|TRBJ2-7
CSAPGERVSGEQYF
TGCAGTGCCCCCGGAGAGCGGGTGTCTGGCGAGCAGTACTTC
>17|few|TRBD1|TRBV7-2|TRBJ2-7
CASSLGVGAGGSYEQYF
TGTGCCAGCAGCCTGGGCGTAGGGGCAGGGGGTTCGTACGAGCAGTACTTC
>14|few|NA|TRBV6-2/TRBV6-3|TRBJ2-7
CASSDILPGGEQYF
TGTGCCAGCAGTGATATCCTTCCAGGCGGCGAGCAGTACTTC
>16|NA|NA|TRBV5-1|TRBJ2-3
CASSLGGVARTDTQYF
TGCGCCAGCAGCTTGGGTGGGGTAGCGCGCACAGATACGCAGTATTTT